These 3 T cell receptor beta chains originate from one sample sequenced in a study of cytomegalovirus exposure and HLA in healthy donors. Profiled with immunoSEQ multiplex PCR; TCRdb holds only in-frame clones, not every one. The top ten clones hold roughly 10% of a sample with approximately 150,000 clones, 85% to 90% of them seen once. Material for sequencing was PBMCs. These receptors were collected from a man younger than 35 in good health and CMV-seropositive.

The CDR3 sequence: CASSLTVQAGYTF. The CDR3 nucleotides are TGTGCCAGCAGCTTAACGGTACAGGCGGGCTACACCTTC. This chain connects TRBV7-9 to TRBJ1-2, with D perhaps TRBD1 (5 bases). This CDR3 has 13 residues. Trimming left V 2 bases short and J 8 bases short, with 12 bases between. The germline gives CDR1 SEHNR, CDR2 FQNEAQ (reference sequence).

This CDR3 reads CASSLERADTQYF. For the CDR3, the DNA is TGCGCCAGCAGCTTGGAGAGGGCTGATACGCAGTATTTT. This rearrangement joins TRBV5-1 to TRBJ2-3; D perhaps matches TRBD2 (5 bases). The germline V gene has CDR1 SGHRS and CDR2 YFSETQ. Trimming left V 0 bases short and J 6 bases short, with 8 bases between. The CDR3 consists of 13 residues.

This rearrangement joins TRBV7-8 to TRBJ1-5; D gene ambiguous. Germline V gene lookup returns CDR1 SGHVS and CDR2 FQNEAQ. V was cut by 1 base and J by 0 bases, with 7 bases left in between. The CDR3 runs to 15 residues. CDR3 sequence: CASSLGRISNQPQHF. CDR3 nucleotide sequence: TGTGCCAGCAGCTTAGGCAGGATTAGCAATCAGCCCCAGCATTTT.